This passage covers 3 T cell receptor beta chains from one sample sequenced in a study of T cells in Graves' hyperthyroidism and ophthalmopathy. RNA transcripts provided the source from which TCR beta CDR3 regions were amplified. Carried out on the TCR CDR3, a first-round RT-PCR used the HTBI primer set. TCRdb reanalysed the multiplex PCR reads using MiXCR and keeps one entry per CDR3 protein. The data contain roughly 500,000 distinct CDR3 sequences, 15% to 20% of them seen just once; the ten biggest clones take up approximately 30%. Sequencing was carried out using blood. These receptors all stem from a young woman with Graves' ophthalmopathy.

The chain employs TRBV2 and TRBJ2-2; D ambiguous. From germline, CDR1 is SNHLY and CDR2 FYNNEI. V was shortened by 8 bases and J by 3 bases, with 19 bases between the two germline ends. The CDR3 is 16 residues long. CDR3 region: CASDIPLGADTGELFF. The CDR3 DNA reads as TGTGCCAGCGACATCCCGTTGGGCGCTGACACCGGGGAGCTGTTTTTT.

This clonotype was counted a few times. The J gene is TRBJ2-1, the V gene TRBV29-1, with D tentatively TRBD1 (5 bases). The V end was cut by 6 bases, the J end by 12 bases, with 15 bases between. The CDR3 spans 11 residues. The germline gives CDR1 SQVTM, CDR2 ANQGSEA. The CDR3 loop reads CSVPQGLGQFF. In nucleotides, the CDR3 is TGCAGCGTCCCCCAGGGCCTCGGGCAGTTCTTC.

This clonotype was seen repeatedly, ten times or more. This chain joins TRBV30 and TRBJ1-2; 7 positions match TRBD1. The CDR3 length is 15 residues. The V segment lost 2 bases and the J segment 5 bases; nucleotides outside the gene matches: 11. CDR1 is GTSNPN and CDR2 is SVGIG in the germline V gene (reference sequence). The CDR3 nucleotides are TGTGCCTGGAGTCCCGGGACAGACAGTCGGTATGGCTACACCTTC. Amino acids: CAWSPGTDSRYGYTF.